This TCR beta chain was captured in a study of long-term antiretroviral therapy in people with HIV. The libraries were made with immunoSEQ v3.0 at survey level. Profiled with immunoSEQ multiplex PCR; TCRdb holds only in-frame clones, not every one. The sample lists 24,000 or so clones, roughly 86% occurring once. In the United States, treatment was given to all participants with HIV. Every sample had about 0.9-10 million cryopreserved PBMC in it before DNA extraction. From germline, CDR1 is SGHTA and CDR2 FQGTGA. Trimming removed 2 bases from V and 7 bases from J, with 20 bases in between. This CDR3 region has 17 residues.

This clonotype originated in a woman in her thirties with HIV. The sample in question was unsorted PBMCs, obtained 1.9 years after starting antiretroviral therapy. The rearrangement joins TRBV7-3 to TRBJ2-2; weak D call: TRBD1 (7 bases). The CDR3 bases are TGTGCCAGCAGCTTATCGGCAGGGGGGATGTCTCGCGGGGAGCTGTTTTTT. This sequence encodes CASSLSAGGMSRGELFF.